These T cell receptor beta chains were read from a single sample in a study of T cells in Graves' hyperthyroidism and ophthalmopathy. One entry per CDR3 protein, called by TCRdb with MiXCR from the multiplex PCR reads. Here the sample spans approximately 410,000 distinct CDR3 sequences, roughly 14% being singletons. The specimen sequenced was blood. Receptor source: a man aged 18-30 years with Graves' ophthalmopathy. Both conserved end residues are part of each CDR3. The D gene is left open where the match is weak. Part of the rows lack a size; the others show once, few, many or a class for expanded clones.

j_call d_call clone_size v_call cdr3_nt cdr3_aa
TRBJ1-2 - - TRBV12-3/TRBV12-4 TGTGCCAGCAGTCCGCAAAGGGGTTCCTATGGCTACACCTTC CASSPQRGSYGYTF
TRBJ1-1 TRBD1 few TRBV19 TGTGCCAGTAAGGGACAGGAGGGTAGGGGAACTGAAGCTTTCTTT CASKGQEGRGTEAFF
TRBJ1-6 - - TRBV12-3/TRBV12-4 TGTGCCAGCAGATCGCTGCCTCCAGGCTGGGGATCACCCCTCCACTTT CASRSLPPGWGSPLHF
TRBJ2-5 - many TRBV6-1 TGTGCCAGCGCCAGGTACCAAGAGACCCAGTACTTC CASARYQETQYF
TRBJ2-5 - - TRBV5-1 TGCGCCAGCAGCCCCGGGGTAGCGGCCTACGAGACCCAGTACTTC CASSPGVAAYETQYF
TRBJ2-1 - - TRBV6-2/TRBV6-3 TGTGCCAGCAGTTATCTGCAGGCCTCCTACAATGAGCAGTTCTTC CASSYLQASYNEQFF
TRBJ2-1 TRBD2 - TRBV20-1 TGCAGTGCGGCACTAGCGGCATTTTACAATGAGCAGTTCTTC CSAALAAFYNEQFF
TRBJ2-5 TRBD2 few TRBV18 TGTGCCAGCTCACCAACTAGCGGGTGGCAAGAGACCCAGTACTTC CASSPTSGWQETQYF
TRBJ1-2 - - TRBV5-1 TGCGCCAGCAGCTTGGGGACAGTCCTGTATGGCTACACCTTC CASSLGTVLYGYTF
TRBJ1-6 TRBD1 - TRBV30 TGTGCCTGGACCGTGACAGGGTCAGCACCCCTCCACTTT CAWTVTGSAPLHF
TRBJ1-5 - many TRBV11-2 TGTGCCAGCAGTGAGGGGACTTTCAATCAGCCCCAGCATTTT CASSEGTFNQPQHF
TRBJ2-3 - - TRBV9 TGTGCCAGCAGCCGGCCCAGGGGGGACACAGATACGCAGTATTTT CASSRPRGDTDTQYF
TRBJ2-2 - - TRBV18 TGTGCCAGCTCTGCGGTTCTGGAGATCACCGGGGAGCTGTTTTTT CASSAVLEITGELFF
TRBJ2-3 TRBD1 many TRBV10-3 TGTGCCATCAGTGAAGGGACAGGGAGGTCAGATACGCAGTATTTT CAISEGTGRSDTQYF
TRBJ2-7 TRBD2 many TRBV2 TGTGCCAGCAGTGAACCTAGCGGCTCCTACGAGCAGTACTTC CASSEPSGSYEQYF
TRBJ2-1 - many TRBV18 TGTGCCAGCTCGGCCTCAGGACAGATCTACAATGAGCAGTTCTTC CASSASGQIYNEQFF
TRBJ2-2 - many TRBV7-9 TGTGCCAGCAGAATAGGATCCATCACCGGGGAGCTGTTTTTT CASRIGSITGELFF
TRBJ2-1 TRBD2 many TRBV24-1 TGTGCCACCAGTGATTCGGGACTAGCGGGGGATGAGCAGTTCTTC CATSDSGLAGDEQFF
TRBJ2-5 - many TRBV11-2 TGTGCCAGCAGCTGGGAACAAGAGACCCAGTACTTC CASSWEQETQYF
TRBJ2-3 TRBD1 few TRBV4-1 TGCGCCAGCAGCCTATATTTTCCACCAGGGGGCGTTAATCCCGATACGCAGTATTTT CASSLYFPPGGVNPDTQYF
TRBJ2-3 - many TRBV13 TGTGCCAGCAGCTTAAGTGGCGGAATCACAGATACGCAGTATTTT CASSLSGGITDTQYF
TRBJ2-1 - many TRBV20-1 TGCAGTGCTTACCCGGGTAGCGGACCTCTCAATGAGCAGTTCTTC CSAYPGSGPLNEQFF
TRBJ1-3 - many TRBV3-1 TGTGCCAGCAGCTACGGGCAGTGGAGCTCTGGAAACACCATATATTTT CASSYGQWSSGNTIYF
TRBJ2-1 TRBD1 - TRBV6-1 TGTGCCAGCAGTCTCCGGGACAGGTCCTACAATGAGCAGTTCTTC CASSLRDRSYNEQFF
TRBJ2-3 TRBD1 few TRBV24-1 TGTGCCACCAGTGCGGGACAGGGGCCCACAGATACGCAGTATTTT CATSAGQGPTDTQYF
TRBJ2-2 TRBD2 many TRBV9 TGTGCCAGCAGCGAGGGGACTAGCGGGATTGGCGGGGAGCTGTTTTTT CASSEGTSGIGGELFF
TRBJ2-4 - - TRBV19 TGTGCCAGTAGTAGTCAACACATAGCCAAAAACATTCAGTACTTC CASSSQHIAKNIQYF
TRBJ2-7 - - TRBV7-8 TGTGCCAGCAGCCCATGGCGGCAGGGGAGATCCGAGCAGTACTTC CASSPWRQGRSEQYF
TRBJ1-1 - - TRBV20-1 TGCAGTGCTAGAGATACAGCTAGGCTCCAAGCTTTCTTT CSARDTARLQAFF
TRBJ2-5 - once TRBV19 TGTGCCAGTAGTATCTTGGGGGATGAGACCCAGTACTTC CASSILGDETQYF
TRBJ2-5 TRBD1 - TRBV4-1 TGCGCCAGCAGCCAGGGGCCGGGACAGACACAAGAGACCCAGTACTTC CASSQGPGQTQETQYF
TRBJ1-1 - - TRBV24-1 TGTGCCACCAGTGCCCAGGGTTCGATAACTGAAGCTTTCTTT CATSAQGSITEAFF
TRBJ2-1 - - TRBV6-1 TGTGCCAGCAGCCTGTCGACCCCTGACAATGAGCAGTTCTTC CASSLSTPDNEQFF
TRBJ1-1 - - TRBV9 TGTGCCAGCAGCGTAGTGGACGGGGTGAACACTGAAGCTTTCTTT CASSVVDGVNTEAFF
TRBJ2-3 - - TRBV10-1 TGCGCCAGCAGTGAATCTAGCTTAGAAGATACGCAGTATTTT CASSESSLEDTQYF
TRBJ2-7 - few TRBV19 TGTGCCAGTAATAGCGGAGCGAGTTACGAGCAGTACTTC CASNSGASYEQYF
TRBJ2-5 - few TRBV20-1 TGCAGTGCCAAATATGGACTGGACGGCTGGTACCAAGAGACCCAGTACTTC CSAKYGLDGWYQETQYF
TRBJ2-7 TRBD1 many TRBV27 TGTGCCAGCAGTTTCCAGGGGGTCCACGAGCAGTACTTC CASSFQGVHEQYF
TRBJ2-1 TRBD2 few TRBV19 TGTGCCAGTAGTATAGATCCCCCGGGACTACTACGGAATGAGCAGTTCTTC CASSIDPPGLLRNEQFF
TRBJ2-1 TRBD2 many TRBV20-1 TGCAGTGCTACTGGGACTAGCGGGAGGTCCTACAATGAGCAGTTCTTC CSATGTSGRSYNEQFF
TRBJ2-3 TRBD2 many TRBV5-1 TGCGCCAGCAGCTTGACGGGGGGGCCGACAGATACGCAGTATTTT CASSLTGGPTDTQYF
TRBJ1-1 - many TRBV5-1 TGCGCCAGCAGCTCAAACTTTGGGACTGAAGCTTTCTTT CASSSNFGTEAFF
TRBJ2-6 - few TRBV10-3 TGTGCCATCAGTGAGTTACGGGTCTCTGGGGCCAACGTCCTGACTTTC CAISELRVSGANVLTF
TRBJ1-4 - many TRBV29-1 TGCAGCGTTCGTCAACGTGGGGGCAATAATGAAAAGCTGTTTTTT CSVRQRGGNNEKLFF
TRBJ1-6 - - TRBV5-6 TGTGCCAGCAGCTTGGGCCTAGGGGCCAGTAATTCACCCCTCCACTTT CASSLGLGASNSPLHF
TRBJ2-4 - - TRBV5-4 TGTGCCAGCAGCTTGAAGTCTGGCAACAACATTCAGTACTTC CASSLKSGNNIQYF
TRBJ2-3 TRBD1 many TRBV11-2 TGTGCCAGCAGCAGAACAGGGGGCGAGACAGATACGCAGTATTTT CASSRTGGETDTQYF
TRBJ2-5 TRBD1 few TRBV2 TGTGCCAGCAGTGAAGAGACAGGGACGACCCAGCACTTC CASSEETGTTQHF
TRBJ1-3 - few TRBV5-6 TGTGCCAGCAGCTTGGACGGAGGGATCGGAAACACCATATATTTT CASSLDGGIGNTIYF
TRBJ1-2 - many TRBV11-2 TGTGCCAGCAGCTTAGATCCCAGGGTCCCTAACTATGGCTACACCTTC CASSLDPRVPNYGYTF
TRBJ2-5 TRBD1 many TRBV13 TGTGCCAGCGGAGGAGACAGGGCCCAAGAGACCCAGTACTTC CASGGDRAQETQYF
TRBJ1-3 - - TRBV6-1 TGTGCCAGCAGCCCGACCGTGAGCCCAGACACCATATATTTT CASSPTVSPDTIYF
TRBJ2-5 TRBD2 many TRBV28 TGTGCCAGCAGGCATCCGGGACTAGCGGGAGGGGGGCGAGAGACCCAGTACTTC CASRHPGLAGGGRETQYF
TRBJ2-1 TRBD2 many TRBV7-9 TGTGCCAGCAGACAAGCGGGAGAAAGCAATGAGCAGTTCTTC CASRQAGESNEQFF
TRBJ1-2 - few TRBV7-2 TGTGCCAGCAGCCCGCCAGGGATTTCCTATGGCTACACCTTC CASSPPGISYGYTF
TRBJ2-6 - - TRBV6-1 TGTGCCAGCAGTCGAGACAACGCTGGGGCCAACGTCCTGACTTTC CASSRDNAGANVLTF
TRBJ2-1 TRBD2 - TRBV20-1 TGCAGTGCTTCAGGACTAGCGGGGGGGCGCTCCTACAATGAGCAGTTCTTC CSASGLAGGRSYNEQFF
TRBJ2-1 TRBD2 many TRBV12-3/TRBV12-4 TGTGCCAGCACCCACGCTAGCGGAGAGCAGTTCTTC CASTHASGEQFF
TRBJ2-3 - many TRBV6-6 TGTGCCAGCAGTTACTCTAACAGGGTCGCAGATACGCAGTATTTT CASSYSNRVADTQYF
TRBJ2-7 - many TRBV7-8 TGTGCCAGCAGGTCCCCGGGGACTTACGAGCAGTACTTC CASRSPGTYEQYF